The 27 T cell receptor beta chains below all came from one sample that was sequenced in a study of cytomegalovirus exposure and HLA in healthy donors. The study ran its PCR with 60 Vbeta and 13 Jbeta primers. Assay: immunoSEQ multiplex PCR; the TCRdb copy retains only in-frame clones and omits some. The sample includes about 100,000 clones, about a tenth of them seen just once. The source material was PBMCs. The receptors stem from a man aged 40-50 years in good health and CMV-seropositive.

This clone was counted ten times or more. The V call is TRBV7-2, the J call TRBJ2-7; 9 nucleotides match TRBD2. V was pared by 4 bases and J by 3 bases, with 13 bases of the junction left unmatched. The CDR3 is 17 residues long. Germline loops: CDR1 SGHTA, CDR2 FQGNSA. As DNA, the CDR3 is TGTGCCAGCAGCTCCGCGGGAGGGGCGCAACAGTACTACGAGCAGTACTTC. It is translated as CASSSAGGAQQYYEQYF.

V gene TRBV7-8 combines with J gene TRBJ2-3; maybe TRBD1 (6 bases). In germline, CDR1 is SGHVS, CDR2 FQNEAQ. The V end lost 8 bases, the J end lost 4 bases, and 16 bases lay between the germline ends. The CDR3 totals 14 residues. The CDR3 sequence: CASEHQGMADTQYF. CDR3 sequence (DNA): TGTGCCAGCGAACACCAGGGGATGGCAGATACGCAGTATTTT.

This clone was observed a few times. This chain links TRBV19 with TRBJ1-5; 8 positions agree with TRBD1. The V gene end was trimmed by 3 bases and the J gene end by 0 bases; junction bases not matched to a gene: 13. In germline, CDR1 is LNHDA, CDR2 SQIVND (reference sequence). The CDR3 runs to 19 residues. CDR3 sequence reads: CASSITGQGRRNSNQPQHF. The CDR3 region has the DNA TGTGCCAGTAGTATCACAGGACAGGGAAGAAGGAATAGCAATCAGCCCCAGCATTTT.

This clone was observed a handful of times. The chain has TRBV5-1 and TRBJ1-1; possibly TRBD1 for D (6 bases). The CDR3 has 15 amino acids. Germline V gene sequence: CDR1 SGHRS, CDR2 YFSETQ. The V end lost 1 base, the J end lost 5 bases, and 15 bases lay between the germline ends. CDR3: CASSLLTGRDTEAFF. The CDR3 DNA is TGCGCCAGCAGCTTGTTGACAGGACGAGATACTGAAGCTTTCTTT.

This clone was picked up a small number of times. The chain couples TRBV5-6 to TRBJ2-7, with 11 bases fitting TRBD2. This CDR3 has 15 amino acids. Germline V gene data show CDR1 as SGHDT and CDR2 as YYEEEE. V was pared by 0 bases and J by 2 bases, with 1 base of the junction left unmatched. The CDR3 bases are TGTGCCAGCAGCTTGGGGACTAGCGGGCCCTACGAGCAGTACTTC. Translated: CASSLGTSGPYEQYF. Looking up the rest from reference TRBV5-6 and TRBJ2-7 gives the full variable domain: DAGVTQSPTHLIKTRGQQVTLRCSPKSGHDTVSWYQQALGQGPQFIFQYYEEEERQRGNFPDRFSGHQFPNYSSELNVNALLLGDSALYLCASSLGTSGPYEQYFGPGTRLTVT.

This clone turned up a few times. The rearrangement links TRBV9 to TRBJ1-1; D unresolved. From germline, CDR1 is SGDLS and CDR2 YYNGEE. Trimming removed 3 bases from V and 3 bases from J, with 15 bases in between. This CDR3 is built from 15 residues. The CDR3 spells CASSAREVWDTEAFF. The DNA for the CDR3 is TGTGCCAGCAGCGCCCGGGAAGTCTGGGACACTGAAGCTTTCTTT.

The table lists this clone with a few counts. The chain employs TRBV19 and TRBJ1-2, with 8 bases aligning to TRBD1. Unmatched junction bases numbered 6, after V lost 5 bases and J lost 1 base. The CDR3 is made up of 15 amino acids. Germline values: CDR1 LNHDA, CDR2 SQIVND (reference sequence). This CDR3 reads CASSPGQGGNYGYTF. The CDR3 DNA reads as TGTGCCAGTAGTCCAGGACAGGGTGGTAACTATGGCTACACCTTC.

CDR3 protein: CATSPIVGVNTEAFF. Written as DNA, the CDR3 is TGTGCCACCAGCCCCATCGTGGGCGTGAACACTGAAGCTTTCTTT. This chain links TRBV15 with TRBJ1-1; no clear D. Trimming removed 5 bases from V and 0 bases from J, with 13 bases in between. Germline CDR1 LNHNV, CDR2 YYDKDF (reference sequence). This CDR3 is 15 amino acids long.

The V and J genes are TRBV7-9 and TRBJ2-7; D is perhaps TRBD2 (5 bases). Trimming took 5 bases from V and 3 from J, leaving 17 bases between them. The CDR3 totals 15 residues. Per germline, CDR1 SEHNR and CDR2 FQNEAQ (reference sequence). The CDR3 protein is CASSDYARRNYEQYF. The DNA of the CDR3 is TGTGCCAGCAGCGATTACGCACGGAGGAACTACGAGCAGTACTTC. Full variable domain (rest looked up from reference TRBV7-9 and TRBJ2-7): DTGVSQNPRHKITKRGQNVTFRCDPISEHNRLYWYRQTLGQGPEFLTYFQNEAQLEKSRLLSDRFSAERPKGSFSTLEIQRTEQGDSAMYLCASSDYARRNYEQYFGPGTRLTVT.

This clone has only a few counts. The genes are TRBV4-3 and TRBJ1-4, with D unclear. This CDR3 has 16 amino acids. CDR1 and CDR2 (germline): LGHNA, YSLEER. Trimming took off 0 bases at V and 7 bases at J, with 15 bases between the two ends. CDR3 in amino acids: CASSQDRGSESEKLFF. The CDR3 DNA follows: TGCGCCAGCAGCCAAGATCGCGGGTCGGAGAGTGAAAAACTGTTTTTT.

This clone has only a few counts. The gene calls are TRBV7-9 and TRBJ2-3; TRBD2 might be the D (5 bases). The CDR3 totals 12 residues. V lost 5 bases and J lost 11, with 14 bases in between. Germline V CDR1 and CDR2: SEHNR, FQNEAQ (reference sequence). CDR3 coding DNA: TGTGCCAGCAGCCTCCGGGCCGGAGGGCAGTATTTT. It is translated as CASSLRAGGQYF.

This clone was seen a few times. Because the CDR3's place on the DNA is in doubt, the DNA is left out and the CDR3 is given as listed by TCRdb. The same CDR3 arises from other DNA sequences in this sample as well. This chain uses TRBV30 with TRBJ1-1; the D call TRBD1 from the table was never checked on the DNA. Germline CDR1 is GTSNPN and CDR2 is SVGIG (reference sequence). The CDR3 length is 12 residues, termini included. CDR3 amino acids: CAWIVGAGAPGF.

The rearrangement uses TRBV9 and TRBJ2-1; 16 bases match TRBD2. Looked up from germline, CDR1 is SGDLS and CDR2 is YYNGEE. V shed 4 bases and J 10 bases; nucleotides not matched to a gene: 14. The CDR3 spans 18 residues. The DNA of the CDR3 is TGTGCCAGCAGCTCCCCGCTGGGACTAGCGGGAGGGCCGGCGGAGCAGTTCTTC. As protein: CASSSPLGLAGGPAEQFF.

The J gene is TRBJ1-1, the V gene TRBV6-5; 10 bases are a match to TRBD1. Germline assignment: CDR1 MNHEY and CDR2 SVGAGI. This CDR3 is 14 amino acids long. V lost 5 bases and J lost 5; bases outside the gene matches: 5. The CDR3 loop is CASSQTGGRTEAFF. The CDR3 nucleotides are TGTGCCAGCAGTCAGACAGGGGGCCGTACTGAAGCTTTCTTT.

The table lists this clone with a few counts. V gene TRBV16 combines with J gene TRBJ2-5, with D possibly being TRBD2 (6 bases). CDR1 and CDR2 (germline): KGHSY, FQNENV. V gave up 8 bases and J gave up 2 bases, with 18 bases separating them. This CDR3 contains 15 residues. The CDR3 nucleotides read TGTGCCAGCGTCAAGGGAGCGGGCTTGCAAGAGACCCAGTACTTC. Its protein product is CASVKGAGLQETQYF.

The V gene is TRBV7-9, the J gene TRBJ2-7; 7 bases fit TRBD2. There are 14 residues in the CDR3. CDR1 is SEHNR, CDR2 FQNEAQ, per germline (reference sequence). With V trimmed by 7 bases and J by 1 base, 7 bases remained unmatched. The CDR3 loop is CASTDTAGSYEQYF. CDR3 DNA: TGTGCCAGCACTGATACAGCGGGATCCTACGAGCAGTACTTC.

This clone has more than one count but fewer than ten. This sequence joins TRBV28 and TRBJ2-7; TRBD2 is a possible D gene (5 bases). Trimming removed 3 bases at V and 0 bases at J, with 12 bases between. Germline CDR1 reads MDHEN; CDR2 reads SYDVKM. CDR3 size: 15 residues. Here the CDR3 reads CASSFLRLTSYEQYF. CDR3 nucleotides: TGTGCCAGCAGTTTTCTCAGACTAACCTCCTACGAGCAGTACTTC.

This clone was seen a few times. The chain couples TRBV10-3 to TRBJ2-3, with D tentatively TRBD2 (5 bases). Germline V lookup: CDR1 ENHRY, CDR2 SYGVKD. The CDR3 spans 15 residues. Trimming took off 2 bases at V and 0 bases at J, with 9 bases between the two ends. The CDR3 loop reads CAISEGGGSTDTQYF. Here the CDR3 DNA reads TGTGCCATCAGTGAGGGCGGAGGAAGCACAGATACGCAGTATTTT.

There are a few counts of this clone. J is TRBJ2-3 and V is TRBV27, with 8 bases fitting TRBD1. CDR1 and CDR2 (germline): MNHEY, SMNVEV (reference sequence). The ends lost 3 bases at V and 8 bases at J; junction bases unmatched: 7. This CDR3 has 14 amino acids. The chain's CDR3 is CASSFRQGASTQYF. CDR3 sequence (DNA): TGTGCCAGCAGTTTCCGTCAGGGGGCCAGTACGCAGTATTTT.

This clone was counted only a few times. The chain recombines TRBV11-2 with TRBJ2-7; 8 bases align to TRBD1. The CDR3 is 15 amino acids. J was trimmed by 0 bases and V by 5 bases; bases with no gene match: 6. Germline V CDR1 and CDR2: SGHAT, FQNNGV. CDR3 DNA: TGTGCCAGCAGCGGATGGGACAGGCCCTCCTACGAGCAGTACTTC. Its translation is CASSGWDRPSYEQYF.

J is TRBJ1-3 and V is TRBV11-2; D might be TRBD1 (6 bases). CDR3 length: 16 amino acids. The V and J ends lost 3 bases and 0 bases respectively, with 12 bases between them. Germline CDR1 SGHAT, CDR2 FQNNGV. The CDR3 DNA reads as TGTGCCAGCAGCTTCCAGACAGGACTCTCTGGAAACACCATATATTTT. This codes for CASSFQTGLSGNTIYF. The full variable domain, completed using reference TRBV11-2 and TRBJ1-3, is EAGVAQSPRYKIIEKRQSVAFWCNPISGHATLYWYQQILGQGPKLLIQFQNNGVVDDSQLPKDRFSAERLKGVDSTLKIQPAKLEDSAVYLCASSFQTGLSGNTIYFGEGSWLTVV.

The gene calls are TRBV5-1 and TRBJ2-3, with a weak D call TRBD1 (5 bases). This CDR3 spans 14 amino acids. The germline CDR1 and CDR2 sequences are SGHRS and YFSETQ. Trimming stripped 0 bases from V and 2 bases from J, with 7 bases between. CDR3 sequence (DNA): TGCGCCAGCAGCTTGGAGGGGCTCACAGATACGCAGTATTTT. It yields the protein CASSLEGLTDTQYF.

This chain joins TRBV6-5 and TRBJ2-1; TRBD2 aligns across 9 bases. The CDR3 sequence is 16 residues long. Germline-derived CDR1 and CDR2 are MNHEY and SVGAGI. Germline trimming cut 0 bases from V and 9 bases from J; bases unmatched to any gene: 9. This CDR3 reads CASSYSGGRAVGEQFF. CDR3 DNA: TGTGCCAGCAGTTACTCAGGCGGGAGGGCCGTCGGTGAGCAGTTCTTC.

In its sample, this clone was seen a few times. V is TRBV30 and J is TRBJ2-3; 9 bases line up with TRBD2. V lost 5 bases, J lost 6 bases, and 9 bases stayed unmatched. Germline loops: CDR1 GTSNPN, CDR2 SVGIG (reference sequence). CDR3 length: 14 amino acids. The CDR3 region is CAWQGLAGTDTQYF. DNA of the CDR3: TGTGCCTGGCAGGGGCTAGCGGGAACCGATACGCAGTATTTT.

The rearrangement uses TRBV12-5 and TRBJ2-5, with D perhaps matching TRBD1 (5 bases). The CDR3 is made up of 13 amino acids. The V end was cut by 1 base, the J end by 4 bases, with 7 bases between. Germline V gives CDR1 LGHNT, CDR2 FRNRAP. In DNA form, the CDR3 reads TGTGCTAGTGGTTTGGGGCAGGGAGAGACCCAGTACTTC. Its translation is CASGLGQGETQYF.

CDR3 nucleotide sequence: TGTGCCAGCAGCCCCCGGCAGGCTCCGCCGCAGTATTTT. Protein: CASSPRQAPPQYF. This chain joins TRBV4-2 and TRBJ2-3; D uncertain. Germline V gene lookup returns CDR1 LGHNA and CDR2 YNFKEQ. Trimming took 4 bases from V and 10 from J, leaving 15 bases between them. The CDR3 runs to 13 residues.

This clone was seen a handful of times. The rearrangement joins TRBV9 to TRBJ2-7; no definite D call. Germline-derived CDR1 and CDR2 are SGDLS and YYNGEE. There are 16 residues in the CDR3. V was trimmed by 0 bases and J by 0 bases, leaving 13 bases between them. The CDR3 sequence is CASSVGAAQFSYEQYF. The CDR3 coding sequence is TGTGCCAGCAGCGTAGGGGCAGCCCAGTTCTCCTACGAGCAGTACTTC.